These T cell receptor beta chains were read from a single sample in a study of T cell responses to AZD1222 COVID-19 vaccine. Sequenced by immunoSEQ multiplex PCR; TCRdb stores in-frame clones only, minus some. Of more than 110,000 clones listed, 89% were seen once; the top ten hold about 4.5%. The sequencing here drew on peripheral blood, taken on day 0 of AZD1222 vaccination. The receptor source for this set is an adult in good health. Each CDR3 is given with its conserved first and last residue. A D gene is named only where the DNA matches it firmly. Rows may omit the clone size; those that give it use once, few, many or a size class.

cdr3_aa	cdr3_nt	j_call	clone_size	v_call	d_call
CASSYDRGRTEAFF	TGTGCCAGCAGCTATGACAGGGGGCGGACTGAAGCTTTCTTT	TRBJ1-1	.	TRBV13	TRBD1
CASSFTTSRNYGYTF	TGTGCCAGCAGTTTCACGACGAGTCGGAACTATGGCTACACCTTC	TRBJ1-2	.	TRBV27	.
CASSSAQSGKDKNIQYF	TGCGCCAGCAGCTCGGCACAATCCGGGAAGGACAAAAACATTCAGTACTTC	TRBJ2-4	few	TRBV5-1	.
CASSPLRTGYTDTQYF	TGCGCCAGCAGCCCACTTAGGACGGGGTACACAGATACGCAGTATTTT	TRBJ2-3	.	TRBV5-1	.
CASMDRRLYGYTF	TGTGCCAGTATGGACAGGAGATTATATGGCTACACCTTC	TRBJ1-2	few	TRBV19	TRBD1
CASSLSPNTEAFF	TGTGCCAGCAGCTTATCCCCGAACACTGAAGCTTTCTTT	TRBJ1-1	.	TRBV13	.
CSASSTGLAKNIQYF	TGCAGTGCTAGTTCGACAGGATTAGCCAAAAACATTCAGTACTTC	TRBJ2-4	.	TRBV20-1	.
CASSPGDSQETQYF	TGTGCCAGCAGTCCAGGGGACAGTCAAGAGACCCAGTACTTC	TRBJ2-5	.	TRBV27	TRBD1
CASSARLGEQYF	TGTGCCAGTAGTGCAAGACTAGGCGAGCAGTACTTC	TRBJ2-7	.	TRBV19	.
CAFQRGPNTGELFF	TGTGCCTTTCAGCGGGGGCCGAACACCGGGGAGCTGTTTTTT	TRBJ2-2	once	TRBV30	TRBD2
CASSAFGTGPGEQFF	TGTGCCAGCAGTGCGTTTGGGACAGGGCCCGGTGAGCAGTTCTTC	TRBJ2-1	.	TRBV2	TRBD1
CASVPAGEAGELFF	TGTGCCAGCGTCCCAGCGGGAGAAGCCGGGGAGCTGTTTTTT	TRBJ2-2	once	TRBV28	TRBD2
CASGSLGQAAFSTDTQYF	TGTGCCAGCGGGTCTCTCGGACAGGCGGCCTTTAGCACAGATACGCAGTATTTT	TRBJ2-3	.	TRBV7-8	TRBD1
CATAGGGRSYEQYF	TGTGCCACCGCAGGGGGGGGGCGCTCCTACGAGCAGTACTTC	TRBJ2-7	.	TRBV6-1	.
CASSQGDLRGRGKNIQYF	TGTGCCAGCAGCCAAGGAGACCTCAGGGGCCGCGGAAAAAACATTCAGTACTTC	TRBJ2-4	.	TRBV14	.
CASSQERGGGISYNEQFF	TGCGCCAGCAGCCAAGAGAGAGGGGGAGGAATCTCCTACAATGAGCAGTTCTTC	TRBJ2-1	.	TRBV4-1	.
CASSQRDGSYNEQFF	TGTGCCAGCTCACAAAGGGACGGCTCCTACAATGAGCAGTTCTTC	TRBJ2-1	.	TRBV18	.
CASSGGDQDEQFF	TGTGCCAGCAGCGGTGGGGATCAAGATGAGCAGTTCTTC	TRBJ2-1	.	TRBV5-5	.
CASSDNSGNTIYF	TGTGCCAGCAGCGATAATTCTGGAAACACCATATATTTT	TRBJ1-3	.	TRBV6-5	.
CASSTSGRVREQYF	TGTGCCAGCAGTACTAGCGGGAGAGTTCGAGAGCAGTACTTC	TRBJ2-7	once	TRBV28	TRBD2
CASRSEGRRAGELFF	TGCGCCAGCAGATCCGAGGGGAGAAGGGCCGGGGAGCTGTTTTTT	TRBJ2-2	.	TRBV5-1	.
CASSLKIIAGEETQYF	TGTGCCAGCAGCCTTAAGATAATAGCGGGAGAGGAGACCCAGTACTTC	TRBJ2-5	.	TRBV3-1/TRBV3-2	TRBD2
CASSLYGGGYTF	TGTGCCAGCAGTTTATATGGGGGCGGCTACACCTTC	TRBJ1-2	.	TRBV12-3/TRBV12-4	.
CASRAGRSYEQYF	TGTGCCAGCAGAGCGGGCCGCTCCTACGAGCAGTACTTC	TRBJ2-7	.	TRBV27	.
CASSLVGSLGTMNTEAFF	TGCGCCAGCAGCTTGGTGGGCTCACTCGGGACAATGAACACTGAAGCTTTCTTT	TRBJ1-1	.	TRBV5-1	.
CASSPTLPRVPTGELFF	TGCGCCAGCAGCCCCACTTTACCGCGGGTACCAACCGGGGAGCTGTTTTTT	TRBJ2-2	.	TRBV4-1	.
CASSGLGHNYGYTF	TGTGCCAGCAGCGGACTAGGACATAACTATGGCTACACCTTC	TRBJ1-2	.	TRBV7-9	.